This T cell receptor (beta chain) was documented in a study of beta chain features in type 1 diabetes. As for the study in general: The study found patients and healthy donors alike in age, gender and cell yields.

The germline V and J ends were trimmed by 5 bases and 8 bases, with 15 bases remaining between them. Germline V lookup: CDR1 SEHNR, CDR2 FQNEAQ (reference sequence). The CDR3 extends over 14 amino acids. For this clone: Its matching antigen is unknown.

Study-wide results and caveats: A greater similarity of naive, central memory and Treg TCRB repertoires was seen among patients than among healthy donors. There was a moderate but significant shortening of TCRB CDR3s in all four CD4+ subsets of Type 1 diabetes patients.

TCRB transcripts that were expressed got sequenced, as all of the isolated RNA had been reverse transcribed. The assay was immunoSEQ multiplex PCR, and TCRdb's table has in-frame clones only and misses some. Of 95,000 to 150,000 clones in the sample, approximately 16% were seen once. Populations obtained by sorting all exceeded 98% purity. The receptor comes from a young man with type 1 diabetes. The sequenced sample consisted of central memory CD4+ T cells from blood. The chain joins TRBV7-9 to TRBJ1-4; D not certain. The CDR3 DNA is TGTGCCAGCAGCCCAATACGAAGCGGGGAAAAACTGTTTTTT. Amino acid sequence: CASSPIRSGEKLFF.